Following are 27 T cell receptor beta chains from one sample sequenced in a study of CD8 T cells in ankylosing spondylitis (dated by TCRdb to about 2017). The library was prepared using 5' RACE. The sequencer listed for this sample is Illumina HiSeq 2500. The public reads were run again by TCRdb, first through fastp at Q25 and then through MiXCR, and only productive beta chains were kept. CDR3 protein duplicates are merged, each entry listing the most common genes and DNA. This sample holds about 300,000 distinct CDR3 sequences; less than 25% were observed only once. About 3.5% of the sample is held by the ten biggest clonotypes. Sequences were obtained from blood, either unsorted or a sorted T cell fraction (not recorded which). These receptors all come from a female donor with ankylosing spondylitis or in good health (not recorded which).

This clonotype showed up just a few times. The chain joins TRBV29-1 to TRBJ2-1, with 8 bases lining up with TRBD2. Germline V CDR1 and CDR2: SQVTM, ANQGSEA. The CDR3 length is 15 residues. J was trimmed by 4 bases and V by 5 bases; bases with no gene match: 10. The CDR3 sequence: CSVTPAGADYNEQFF. CDR3 nucleotide sequence: TGCAGCGTTACCCCAGCGGGAGCGGATTACAATGAGCAGTTCTTC.

This clonotype showed up just a few times. The chain employs TRBV10-3 and TRBJ2-7; 9 nucleotides align to TRBD1. CDR3 size: 12 residues. Germline CDR1 and CDR2: ENHRY and SYGVKD. The trim removed 11 bases at V and 4 bases at J, leaving 6 bases unmatched. This CDR3 reads CASRTGDYEQYF. DNA of the CDR3: TGTGCCTCACGGACAGGGGATTACGAGCAGTACTTC.

The chain couples TRBV5-1 to TRBJ2-2; D unresolved. CDR1 and CDR2 (germline): SGHRS, YFSETQ. The CDR3 has 14 residues. Trimming pared 0 bases from V and 4 bases from J, leaving 7 bases between. DNA for the CDR3: TGCGCCAGCAGCTTGGTTGTAGGCACCGGGGAGCTGTTTTTT. Encoded protein: CASSLVVGTGELFF. Full variable domain (rest looked up from reference TRBV5-1 and TRBJ2-2): KAGVTQTPRYLIKTRGQQVTLSCSPISGHRSVSWYQQTPGQGLQFLFEYFSETQRNKGNFPGRFSGRQFSNSRSEMNVSTLELGDSALYLCASSLVVGTGELFFGEGSRLTVL.

The chain couples TRBV20-1 to TRBJ2-5; possible D gene TRBD1, 6 bases. This CDR3 has 12 amino acids. Germline assignment: CDR1 DFQATT and CDR2 SNEGSKA (reference sequence). V gave up 2 bases and J gave up 5 bases, with 9 bases separating them. The CDR3 loop is CSARTQGETQYF. The DNA of the CDR3 is TGCAGTGCTAGAACTCAGGGGGAGACCCAGTACTTC.

This clonotype was counted ten times or more. The chain couples TRBV20-1 to TRBJ2-5; D gene uncertain. V was cut by 2 bases and J by 1 base, with 8 bases left in between. This CDR3 region has 13 residues. Germline values: CDR1 DFQATT, CDR2 SNEGSKA (reference sequence). CDR3 bases: TGCAGTGCTAGACAGTACCTCCAAGAGACCCAGTACTTC. Translating gives CSARQYLQETQYF.

This clonotype was observed a handful of times. The chain couples TRBV20-1 to TRBJ2-1, with 7 bases lining up with TRBD1. From germline, CDR1 is DFQATT and CDR2 SNEGSKA (reference sequence). The length of the CDR3 is 14 residues. V trimming: 3 bases; J trimming: 0 bases; junction bases outside the gene matches: 2. CDR3 bases: TGCAGTGCTAGGACAGGGATCTCCTACAATGAGCAGTTCTTC. Protein sequence: CSARTGISYNEQFF.

The chain has TRBV5-1 and TRBJ2-7; 11 bases line up with TRBD2. CDR1 is SGHRS and CDR2 is YFSETQ in the germline V gene. Trimming took 0 bases from V and 6 from J; bases not matched to a gene: 8. The CDR3 is made up of 16 amino acids. CDR3 DNA: TGCGCCAGCAGCTTGGTCCTAGCGGGAGGACCGGCCGAGCAGTACTTC. The encoded protein is CASSLVLAGGPAEQYF.

This clonotype has only a few counts. The V and J genes are TRBV7-2 and TRBJ2-3, with D perhaps matching TRBD1 or TRBD2 (5 bases each). V lost 1 base and J lost 1, with 9 bases in between. From germline, CDR1 is SGHTA and CDR2 FQGNSA. This CDR3 has 15 residues. CDR3 in DNA: TGTGCCAGCAGCTTAGTGGGGGACGGCACAGATACGCAGTATTTT. This encodes CASSLVGDGTDTQYF.

The chain has TRBV20-1 and TRBJ2-7; D perhaps matches TRBD2 (6 bases). This CDR3 spans 12 amino acids. V gave up 5 bases and J gave up 2 bases, with 10 bases separating them. CDR1 and CDR2 (germline): DFQATT, SNEGSKA (reference sequence). The CDR3 sequence: CSAESGPYEQYF. For the CDR3, the DNA is TGCAGTGCTGAAAGCGGGCCCTACGAGCAGTACTTC.

This clonotype was observed a handful of times. The CDR3 DNA reads as TGTGCCAGCAGCTTAGCTAGCGGGAGCCGTGAGCAGTTCTTC. It specifies CASSLASGSREQFF. This rearrangement joins TRBV7-2 to TRBJ2-1; TRBD2 agrees at 9 bases. Germline assignment: CDR1 SGHTA and CDR2 FQGNSA. The CDR3 has 14 amino acids. V shed 0 bases, J shed 9 bases, and the junction held 3 bases outside the gene matches. Using reference TRBV7-2 and TRBJ2-1 for the parts outside the CDR3, the full variable domain is GAGVSQSPSNKVTEKGKDVELRCDPISGHTALYWYRQSLGQGLEFLIYFQGNSAPDKSGLPSDRFSAERTGGSVSTLTIQRTQQEDSAVYLCASSLASGSREQFFGPGTRLTVL.

In this sample, this clonotype turned up a few times. The chain carries TRBV2 and TRBJ2-5, with 11 bases identical to TRBD2. The J segment lost 0 bases and the V segment lost 6 bases, leaving 9 bases of the junction unmatched. This CDR3 has 17 amino acids. CDR1 is SNHLY and CDR2 is FYNNEI in the germline V gene. The CDR3 DNA follows: TGTGCCAGCAGGCCTGGCCCTAGCGGGAGGTACCAAGAGACCCAGTACTTC. Its protein is CASRPGPSGRYQETQYF.

This clonotype came up a few times. This chain connects TRBV29-1 to TRBJ2-3; TRBD1 aligns across 7 bases. The CDR3 totals 13 residues. Germline CDR1 is SQVTM and CDR2 is ANQGSEA. J lost 1 base, V lost 5 bases, and 3 bases had no gene match. The DNA of the CDR3 is TGCAGCGTTCGGGACAGTGGCACAGATACGCAGTATTTT. Encoded protein: CSVRDSGTDTQYF.

This clonotype has a handful of counts. DNA of the CDR3: TGCGGTGTGCTAGCAGGGGCTCGGGGCAATCAGCCCCAGCATTTT. Encoded protein: CGVLAGARGNQPQHF. The genes are TRBV20-1 and TRBJ1-5; D might be TRBD1 (6 bases). Germline assignment: CDR1 DFQATT and CDR2 SNEGSKA (reference sequence). The CDR3 runs to 15 residues.

This clonotype has more than one count but fewer than ten. The gene calls are TRBV6-5 and TRBJ2-5; D is undetermined. Germline CDR1 is MNHEY and CDR2 is SVGAGI. The germline V and J ends were trimmed by 2 bases and 5 bases, with 12 bases remaining between them. The CDR3 extends over 14 amino acids. The CDR3 coding sequence is TGTGCCAGCAGTTACGGCCACAATGGTGAGACCCAGTACTTC. The encoded protein is CASSYGHNGETQYF.

This sequence joins TRBV20-1 and TRBJ2-1; 13 bases are a match to TRBD2. The V segment lost 5 bases and the J segment 5 bases; nucleotides outside the gene matches: 3. CDR1 is DFQATT and CDR2 is SNEGSKA in the germline V gene (reference sequence). This CDR3 is 14 amino acids long. CDR3 sequence reads: CSASGTSGNNEQFF. The CDR3 DNA sequence: TGCAGTGCTTCCGGGACTAGCGGGAACAATGAGCAGTTCTTC.

In this sample, this clonotype turned up a few times. The V gene is TRBV20-1, the J gene TRBJ1-5; D remains ambiguous. The CDR3 has 12 residues. Germline V gene data show CDR1 as DFQATT and CDR2 as SNEGSKA (reference sequence). Trimming shortened V by 4 bases and J by 4 bases, and 8 bases separated the two germline ends. The CDR3 sequence is CSAMRPNQPQHF. CDR3 coding DNA: TGCAGTGCTATGCGTCCGAATCAGCCCCAGCATTTT.

CDR3 nucleotides: TGCGCCAGCAGCTACACCCGACAGGGTGGCTACACCTTC. Its translation is CASSYTRQGGYTF. The chain uses TRBV5-1 and TRBJ1-2; TRBD1 matches at 7 bases. J gave up 7 bases and V 3 bases, and 6 bases lay outside the gene matches. From germline, CDR1 is SGHRS and CDR2 YFSETQ. The CDR3 is 13 amino acids. Supplemented by reference TRBV5-1 and TRBJ1-2, the full variable domain reads KAGVTQTPRYLIKTRGQQVTLSCSPISGHRSVSWYQQTPGQGLQFLFEYFSETQRNKGNFPGRFSGRQFSNSRSEMNVSTLELGDSALYLCASSYTRQGGYTFGSGTRLTVV.

This chain links TRBV6-1 with TRBJ2-1; 11 bases fit TRBD1. In germline, CDR1 is MNHNS, CDR2 SASEGT. The CDR3 covers 15 residues. V was clipped by 6 bases and J by 4 bases; unmatched bases: 5. This CDR3 reads CASSTDRGQYNEQFF. CDR3 nucleotide sequence: TGTGCCAGCAGCACGGACAGGGGGCAATACAATGAGCAGTTCTTC.

The rearrangement uses TRBV3-1 and TRBJ1-1, with a tentative D call TRBD1 (5 bases). The CDR3 sequence is 12 residues long. Germline assignment: CDR1 LGHDT and CDR2 YNNKEL (reference sequence). V was shortened by 7 bases and J by 4 bases, with 10 bases between the two germline ends. In DNA form, the CDR3 reads TGTGCCAGCAAATATAGGGGCACTGAAGCTTTCTTT. Its translation is CASKYRGTEAFF.

This clonotype has more than one count but fewer than ten. The chain links TRBV20-1 to TRBJ1-2; tentative D call: TRBD1 (6 bases). Germline CDR1 reads DFQATT; CDR2 reads SNEGSKA (reference sequence). Trimming stripped 6 bases from V and 8 bases from J, with 16 bases between. The CDR3 length is 12 residues. The CDR3 region is CSAPTGGEGYTF. CDR3 sequence (DNA): TGCAGTGCCCCGACAGGCGGGGAGGGCTACACCTTC.

This clonotype was observed a few times. The chain couples TRBV6-1 to TRBJ2-7; 9 bases line up with TRBD1. From germline, CDR1 is MNHNS and CDR2 SASEGT. The J segment lost 3 bases and the V segment lost 5 bases, leaving 8 bases of the junction unmatched. The CDR3 consists of 15 residues. The CDR3 DNA reads TGTGCCAGCAGTCTCCAGGGACAGGGATACTACGAGCAGTACTTC. Protein product: CASSLQGQGYYEQYF.

The V and J genes are TRBV7-9 and TRBJ2-1, with 8 nucleotides matching TRBD2. There are 17 residues in the CDR3. The J segment lost 7 bases and the V segment lost 4 bases, leaving 15 bases of the junction unmatched. The germline V gene encodes CDR1 SEHNR and CDR2 FQNEAQ (reference sequence). In nucleotides, the CDR3 is TGTGCCAGCAGCTCCTTGGCCGGGACTAGAATTTCGAATGAGCAGTTCTTC. Amino acids: CASSSLAGTRISNEQFF. The entire variable domain, with the rest obtained from reference TRBV7-9 and TRBJ2-1, is as follows: DTGVSQNPRHKITKRGQNVTFRCDPISEHNRLYWYRQTLGQGPEFLTYFQNEAQLEKSRLLSDRFSAERPKGSFSTLEIQRTEQGDSAMYLCASSSLAGTRISNEQFFGPGTRLTVL.

The CDR3 nucleotides read TGTGCCACTCAAGCGGGACTAGATTACGAGCAGTACTTC. Its protein is CATQAGLDYEQYF. This sequence joins TRBV7-8 and TRBJ2-7, with 8 positions matching TRBD2. The CDR3 runs 13 residues. The J segment lost 4 bases and the V segment lost 10 bases, leaving 9 bases of the junction unmatched. Germline V gene sequence: CDR1 SGHVS, CDR2 FQNEAQ.

This clonotype was observed many times. This chain links TRBV4-2 with TRBJ2-2, with D hard to call. CDR3 length: 15 amino acids. From germline, CDR1 is LGHNA and CDR2 YNFKEQ. With 5 bases removed from V and 6 bases from J, the gap between germline ends came to 16 bases. For the CDR3, the DNA is TGTGCCAGCAGCACAAGGGATTGGGTCTCCGGGGAGCTGTTTTTT. Translating gives CASSTRDWVSGELFF.

This clonotype was detected a few times. The rearrangement joins TRBV6-5 to TRBJ1-3, with D tentatively TRBD1 (5 bases). The CDR3 runs 14 residues. Trimming stripped 3 bases from V and 4 bases from J, with 10 bases between. Germline V gives CDR1 MNHEY, CDR2 SVGAGI. CDR3 coding DNA: TGTGCCAGCAGTTATGGGACGGTGGGAAACACCATATATTTT. Translation: CASSYGTVGNTIYF.

In its sample, this clonotype was seen a few times. J is TRBJ2-7 and V is TRBV6-2 or TRBV6-3; 9 nucleotides match TRBD2. The CDR3 extends over 22 amino acids. CDR1 and CDR2 from the germline V gene are MNHEY and SVGEGT. After removal of 3 bases from V and 4 bases from J, the junction contained 28 bases not matched to a gene. This CDR3 is CASSYRPGGGPSRLAEMYEQYF. CDR3 DNA sequence: TGTGCCAGCAGTTATAGGCCGGGAGGAGGGCCATCCAGACTAGCGGAGATGTACGAGCAGTACTTC.

This clonotype was seen a handful of times. The J gene is TRBJ1-1, the V gene TRBV5-1, with D unclear. The germline CDR1 and CDR2 sequences are SGHRS and YFSETQ. The CDR3 is made up of 13 amino acids. The ends were cut back, 0 bases at V and 8 bases at J, with 11 bases in the middle. The CDR3: CASSLAETAEAFF. CDR3 sequence (DNA): TGCGCCAGCAGCTTGGCTGAAACGGCAGAAGCTTTCTTT.